This T cell receptor beta chain was identified during a study of shared clonotypes between healthy human individuals. Study-level results: Approximately 4.6% of naive CD4 clonotypes were shared across a few donors. Although depth was large, rarefaction showed that sequencing of the sorted subsets was incomplete.

DNA at about 190 ng, about 30,000 T cell genomes, went into sorted-subset replicate PCRs. Produced via immunoSEQ multiplex PCR; TCRdb's table is partial and in-frame only. The sample lists approximately 2.4 million clones; approximately 96% were seen once. There are 12 residues in the CDR3. The junction had 10 bases not matched to a gene; V was cut back by 6 bases and J by 11 bases. CDR1 SQVTM and CDR2 ANQGSEA come from the germline V gene. About this clone itself: Antigen: not known.

The clonotype was recovered from a young man in good health. This chain uses TRBV29-1 with TRBJ2-5, with 9 bases lining up with TRBD2. Sequenced sample: naive CD4+ T cells sorted from blood. The sample's subset: CD45RA+ positively selected. The CDR3 DNA follows: TGCAGCGTCGCCGGGACTAGCCCTCAACAGTACTTC. Amino acids: CSVAGTSPQQYF.